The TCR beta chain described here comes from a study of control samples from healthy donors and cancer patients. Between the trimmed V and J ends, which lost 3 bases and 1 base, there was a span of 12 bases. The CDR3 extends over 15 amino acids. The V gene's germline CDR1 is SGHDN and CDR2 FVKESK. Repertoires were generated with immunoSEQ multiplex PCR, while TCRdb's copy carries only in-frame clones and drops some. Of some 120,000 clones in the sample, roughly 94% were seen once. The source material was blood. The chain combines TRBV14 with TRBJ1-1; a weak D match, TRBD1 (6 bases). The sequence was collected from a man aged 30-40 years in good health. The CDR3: CASSQQGFGNTEAFF. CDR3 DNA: TGTGCCAGCAGCCAGCAGGGGTTCGGGAACACTGAAGCTTTCTTT.